The following is a TCR beta chain sequence with its context. The antigen is not known. A CD45RA+ naive subset and a CD45RA-negative memory subset were split from CD4+ cells. Replicate PCRs for sorted subsets used about 200 ng DNA; this equaled 30,000 to 35,000 T cell genomes. TCRdb keeps only in-frame clones here, not all; method: immunoSEQ multiplex PCR. The data hold around 2.5 million clones, with 80% to 95% observed a single time. The data originate from a study of shared clonotypes between healthy human individuals. Across the whole study: The study used three CD4 naive, three CD4 memory, two CD8 naive and one CD8 memory plate per donor.

Points from the study as a whole: Few donors restricted represented genetic and exposure-history diversity.

The CDR3 consists of 17 residues. V lost 0 bases, J lost 2 bases, and 10 bases stayed unmatched. Germline V CDR1 and CDR2: SGHRS, YFSETQ. The sequence was collected from a young man in good health. Some clones in this sample may be carry-over from other donors' samples. Sequenced input: naive CD4+ T cells from PBMCs. The subset was: CD45RA+ positively selected. The rearrangement uses TRBV5-1 and TRBJ2-5; 7 nucleotides line up with TRBD2. The DNA for the CDR3 is TGCGCCAGCAGCTTGGGGATTAGCGGGCTCAATCAAGAGACCCAGTACTTC. It yields the protein CASSLGISGLNQETQYF.